A single sample gave rise to the 28 T cell receptor beta chains below, sequenced in a study of beta chain features in type 1 diabetes. The authors reverse transcribed all of the isolated RNA, so sequencing captured expressed TCRB transcripts. Only in-frame clones appear in the TCRdb table, and some are missing; sequencing was by immunoSEQ multiplex PCR. The sample consists of 360,000 or so clones, about 19% of them appearing once. Sequencing was carried out using naive CD4+ T cells from blood. The receptors were gathered from a woman under 30 in good health.

This clone was found a few times. Other DNA sequences in the sample encode the same CDR3. This chain uses TRBV18 with TRBJ2-3; 11 nucleotides agree with TRBD1. The trim removed 0 bases at V and 4 bases at J, leaving 0 bases unmatched. Per the germline V gene, CDR1 is KGHSH and CDR2 is LQKENI. CDR3 length: 15 residues. The CDR3 region is CASSPPGQGADTQYF. DNA of the CDR3: TGTGCCAGCTCACCACCGGGACAGGGGGCAGATACGCAGTATTTT. Filled out from reference TRBV18 and TRBJ2-3, the complete variable domain reads NAGVMQNPRHLVRRRGQEARLRCSPMKGHSHVYWYRQLPEEGLKFMVYLQKENIIDESGMPKERFSAEFPKEGPSILRIQQVVRGDSAAYFCASSPPGQGADTQYFGPGTRLTVL.

A few counts support this clone. The chain recombines TRBV7-9 with TRBJ2-3; 7 bases line up with TRBD1. The J segment lost 0 bases and the V segment lost 4 bases, leaving 4 bases of the junction unmatched. Germline V gene lookup returns CDR1 SEHNR and CDR2 FQNEAQ (reference sequence). The CDR3 consists of 15 residues. The CDR3 protein is CASSSGQRSTDTQYF. CDR3 nucleotides: TGTGCCAGCAGCTCGGGACAGCGGAGCACAGATACGCAGTATTTT.

This clone was counted a single time. This rearrangement joins TRBV5-1 to TRBJ2-1, with 7 positions matching TRBD2. V lost 0 bases and J lost 10; bases outside the gene matches: 13. From germline, CDR1 is SGHRS and CDR2 YFSETQ. This CDR3 contains 16 residues. The CDR3 loop reads CASSLGASGGVREQFF. DNA of the CDR3: TGCGCCAGCAGCTTGGGGGCTAGCGGAGGGGTTAGAGAGCAGTTCTTC.

The genes are TRBV2 and TRBJ2-2; TRBD1 matches at 7 bases. This CDR3 comprises 14 residues. Unmatched junction bases numbered 6, after V lost 5 bases and J lost 6 bases. In germline, CDR1 is SNHLY, CDR2 FYNNEI. The CDR3 loop reads CASSRQGSAGELFF. The CDR3 DNA sequence: TGTGCCAGCAGTAGACAGGGTTCCGCCGGGGAGCTGTTTTTT.

J is TRBJ1-5 and V is TRBV6-1; tentatively, D is TRBD1 (5 bases). CDR3 size: 13 residues. Germline lookup yields CDR1 MNHNS and CDR2 SASEGT. The germline V and J ends were trimmed by 8 bases and 7 bases, with 15 bases remaining between them. DNA for the CDR3: TGTGCCAGCCGTGGGAAGTGGGGCCAGCCCCAGCATTTT. This translates into CASRGKWGQPQHF.

This clone has a handful of counts. The chain links TRBV5-1 to TRBJ2-7, with TRBD1 matching over 7 bases. Germline CDR1 reads SGHRS; CDR2 reads YFSETQ. J lost 10 bases, V lost 0 bases, and 7 bases had no gene match. The CDR3 is 13 amino acids. CDR3 loop: CASSLAGTAIQYF. CDR3 coding DNA: TGCGCCAGCAGCTTGGCAGGGACAGCTATACAGTACTTC.

This clone was picked up a small number of times. V is TRBV2 and J is TRBJ1-2, with D perhaps matching TRBD1 (5 bases). This CDR3 comprises 12 residues. V shed 6 bases and J shed 6 bases, with 11 bases lying between them. Germline V gives CDR1 SNHLY, CDR2 FYNNEI. The CDR3 loop is CASRPQGNGYTF. The CDR3 DNA follows: TGTGCCAGCAGGCCCCAGGGAAATGGCTACACCTTC.

V is TRBV7-3 and J is TRBJ2-3, with D possibly TRBD1 on 6 matching bases. The CDR3 consists of 13 residues. CDR1 SGHTA and CDR2 FQGTGA come from the germline V gene. V lost 3 bases, J lost 6 bases, and 10 bases lay in between. The CDR3 reads CASSFGGWDTQYF. The CDR3 DNA reads TGTGCCAGCAGCTTTGGGGGCTGGGATACGCAGTATTTT.

The chain employs TRBV29-1 and TRBJ1-1; the D is unclear. CDR1 and CDR2 from the germline V gene are SQVTM and ANQGSEA. The V end lost 4 bases, the J end lost 1 base, and 10 bases lay between the germline ends. The CDR3 covers 13 residues. The CDR3 here is CSVVGDRNTEAFF. CDR3 bases: TGCAGCGTTGTGGGAGATCGGAACACTGAAGCTTTCTTT.

The V gene is TRBV7-9, the J gene TRBJ1-1; a weak D match, TRBD1 (5 bases). V was clipped by 4 bases and J by 5 bases, with 14 bases between them. This CDR3 comprises 14 residues. Germline V CDR1 and CDR2: SEHNR, FQNEAQ (reference sequence). For the CDR3, the DNA is TGTGCCAGCAGCTCGGACCCGGGGGGGACTGAAGCTTTCTTT. Its protein product is CASSSDPGGTEAFF.

This clone came up a few times. This chain connects TRBV12-5 to TRBJ2-7, with D maybe TRBD2 (6 bases). CDR3 length: 15 residues. The germline V gene encodes CDR1 LGHNT and CDR2 FRNRAP. Trimming removed 4 bases at V and 2 bases at J, with 15 bases between. CDR3 sequence: CASGSTGTLAYEQYF. In DNA, the CDR3 is TGTGCTAGTGGTTCGACCGGGACTCTCGCCTACGAGCAGTACTTC.

The sample holds a few counts of this clone. The gene calls are TRBV28 and TRBJ1-6; D is uncertain. CDR1 and CDR2 (germline): MDHEN, SYDVKM. The CDR3 is made up of 12 amino acids. With 6 bases removed from V and 9 bases from J, the gap between germline ends came to 9 bases. The CDR3 DNA reads as TGTGCCAGCAGCCTTTTGAGTTCACCCCTCCACTTT. Translation: CASSLLSSPLHF.

This clone was seen a handful of times. The CDR3 sequence is CASSSGTAPNEKLFF. The CDR3 nucleotides are TGCGCCAGCAGCTCTGGGACAGCCCCTAATGAAAAACTGTTTTTT. V gene TRBV5-1 combines with J gene TRBJ1-4; 7 nucleotides line up with TRBD1. Germline trimming cut 3 bases from V and 3 bases from J; bases unmatched to any gene: 5. This CDR3 spans 15 amino acids. Germline V lookup: CDR1 SGHRS, CDR2 YFSETQ.

The chain couples TRBV7-2 to TRBJ2-3; D remains ambiguous. Trimming shortened V by 5 bases and J by 13 bases, and 19 bases separated the two germline ends. CDR3 length equals 13 residues. Germline V lookup: CDR1 SGHTA, CDR2 FQGNSA. The DNA of the CDR3 is TGTGCCAGCAGCCCCCACGTGGCTCCCGATGAGTATTTT. This translates into CASSPHVAPDEYF. The whole variable domain, filled in from reference TRBV7-2 and TRBJ2-3, reads GAGVSQSPSNKVTEKGKDVELRCDPISGHTALYWYRQSLGQGLEFLIYFQGNSAPDKSGLPSDRFSAERTGGSVSTLTIQRTQQEDSAVYLCASSPHVAPDEYFGPGTRLTVL.

This clone was counted between two and nine times. The V call is TRBV7-3, the J call TRBJ2-3; a weak D match, TRBD1 (5 bases). V lost 6 bases and J lost 3, with 13 bases in between. CDR1 SGHTA and CDR2 FQGTGA come from the germline V gene. The CDR3 has 14 residues. CDR3 nucleotide sequence: TGTGCCAGCAGTCCTGGACCAGGGACAGATACGCAGTATTTT. Translation: CASSPGPGTDTQYF.

This clone came up a few times. This chain connects TRBV29-1 to TRBJ2-3; 9 nucleotides agree with TRBD2. This CDR3 spans 13 amino acids. J gave up 5 bases and V 7 bases, and 7 bases lay outside the gene matches. Germline-derived CDR1 and CDR2 are SQVTM and ANQGSEA. The CDR3 DNA is TGCAGCGCCTTAGCGGGAGAAGGAGATACGCAGTATTTT. This translates into CSALAGEGDTQYF.

In this sample, this clone turned up a few times. The chain combines TRBV2 with TRBJ1-5; D perhaps matches TRBD1 (5 bases). V lost 11 bases to trimming and J lost 5 bases, with 16 bases between them. Germline V gene sequence: CDR1 SNHLY, CDR2 FYNNEI. This CDR3 contains 13 residues. CDR3 sequence reads: CASRAERDQPQHF. The CDR3 DNA is TGTGCCTCCAGGGCGGAACGGGATCAGCCCCAGCATTTT.

This chain links TRBV18 with TRBJ2-3, with D possibly TRBD2 on 5 matching bases. This CDR3 region has 14 residues. Trimming cost V 3 bases and J 2 bases, with 9 bases left between them. Germline V gene data show CDR1 as KGHSH and CDR2 as LQKENI. The CDR3 bases are TGTGCCAGCTCACCTCGGACTGCCACAGATACGCAGTATTTT. Amino acid sequence: CASSPRTATDTQYF.

The V and J genes are TRBV5-4 and TRBJ1-1; 8 nucleotides line up with TRBD1. Germline CDR1 is SGHNT and CDR2 is YYREEE (reference sequence). The CDR3 is 15 residues long. Unmatched junction bases numbered 9, after V lost 1 base and J lost 7 bases. DNA for the CDR3: TGTGCCAGCAGCTTGCCGTATGGACAGGGCGATGAAGCTTTCTTT. Translating it yields CASSLPYGQGDEAFF.

The chain recombines TRBV2 with TRBJ1-2, with D unclear. Trimming shortened V by 8 bases and J by 7 bases, and 11 bases separated the two germline ends. CDR1 is SNHLY, CDR2 FYNNEI, per germline. The CDR3 totals 11 residues. CDR3 amino acids: CASRRSSGYTF. CDR3 in DNA: TGTGCCAGCCGCCGTAGTAGTGGCTACACCTTC.

The V gene is TRBV7-9, the J gene TRBJ1-1; D unresolved. The CDR3 has 13 residues. Germline V gene sequence: CDR1 SEHNR, CDR2 FQNEAQ (reference sequence). Trimming left V 6 bases short and J 1 base short, with 9 bases between. The CDR3, as DNA: TGTGCCAGCAGGGTGGGAGGGAACACTGAAGCTTTCTTT. It translates to CASRVGGNTEAFF.

V is TRBV7-7 and J is TRBJ2-7; no reliable D call. Germline V gene lookup returns CDR1 SSHAT and CDR2 FNYEAQ (reference sequence). The CDR3 has 13 amino acids. CDR3 nucleotide sequence: TGTGCTAGTGGCCCGGCTAGCTCCTACGAGCAGTACTTC. Its translation: CASGPASSYEQYF. The whole variable domain, filled in from reference TRBV7-7 and TRBJ2-7, reads GAGVSQSPRYKVTKRGQDVTLRCDPISSHATLYWYQQALGQGPEFLTYFNYEAQPDKSGLPSDRFSAERPEGSISTLTIQRTEQRDSAMYRCASGPASSYEQYFGPGTRLTVT.

This sequence joins TRBV5-4 and TRBJ1-1; 8 bases match TRBD1. Germline trimming cut 5 bases from V and 5 bases from J; bases unmatched to any gene: 5. The CDR3 is 13 amino acids. Germline V lookup: CDR1 SGHNT, CDR2 YYREEE (reference sequence). The CDR3, as DNA: TGTGCCAGCAGTCGGACAGGGTGGACTGAAGCTTTCTTT. Protein product: CASSRTGWTEAFF.

The chain links TRBV15 to TRBJ2-2; maybe TRBD2 (5 bases). CDR1 LNHNV and CDR2 YYDKDF come from the germline V gene (reference sequence). The CDR3 length is 15 residues. V lost 1 base to trimming and J lost 5 bases, with 11 bases between them. CDR3 residues: CATSRGGTGTGELFF. CDR3 sequence (DNA): TGTGCCACCAGCAGAGGAGGCACGGGGACCGGGGAGCTGTTTTTT.

This clone was seen a few times. This sample includes further DNA sequences coding for the same CDR3. The chain has TRBV18 and TRBJ2-1; 10 positions agree with TRBD2. After removal of 3 bases from V and 0 bases from J, the junction contained 2 bases not matched to a gene. Germline values: CDR1 KGHSH, CDR2 LQKENI. This CDR3 contains 16 residues. The CDR3 region is CASSPRTSGSYNEQFF. In nucleotides, the CDR3 is TGTGCCAGCTCACCGCGGACTAGCGGCTCCTACAATGAGCAGTTCTTC.

V gene TRBV6-5 combines with J gene TRBJ1-4; 7 bases map to TRBD1. CDR1 and CDR2 from the germline V gene are MNHEY and SVGAGI. This CDR3 region has 12 residues. The ends lost 5 bases at V and 8 bases at J; junction bases unmatched: 2. The DNA for the CDR3 is TGTGCCAGCAGTCTGGACAGGGAAAAACTGTTTTTT. It translates to CASSLDREKLFF.

This clone was recorded a few times. The V gene is TRBV5-4, the J gene TRBJ1-2, with D tentatively TRBD1 (6 bases). This CDR3 is 12 amino acids long. V was cut by 5 bases and J by 4 bases, with 9 bases left in between. Germline CDR1 SGHNT, CDR2 YYREEE (reference sequence). The CDR3 spells CASRQGSYGYTF. As DNA, the CDR3 is TGTGCCAGCAGGCAGGGGAGCTATGGCTACACCTTC.

The chain employs TRBV18 and TRBJ2-1; perhaps TRBD2 as D (6 bases). Germline V CDR1 and CDR2: KGHSH, LQKENI. The CDR3 contains 14 residues. V lost 0 bases to trimming and J lost 4 bases, with 7 bases between them. The CDR3 DNA sequence: TGTGCCAGCTCACCACCGGCGGGATACAATGAGCAGTTCTTC. It is translated as CASSPPAGYNEQFF.